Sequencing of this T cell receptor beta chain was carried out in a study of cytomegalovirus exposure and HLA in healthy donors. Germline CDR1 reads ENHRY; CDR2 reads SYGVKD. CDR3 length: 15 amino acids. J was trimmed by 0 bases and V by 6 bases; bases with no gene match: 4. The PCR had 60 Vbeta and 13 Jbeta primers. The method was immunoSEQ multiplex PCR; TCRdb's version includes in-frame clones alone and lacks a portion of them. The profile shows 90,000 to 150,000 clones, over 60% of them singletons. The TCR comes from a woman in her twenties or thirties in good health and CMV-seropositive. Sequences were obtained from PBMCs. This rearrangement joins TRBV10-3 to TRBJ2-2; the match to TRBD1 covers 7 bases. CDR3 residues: CAIRRQGANTGELFF. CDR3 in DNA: TGTGCCATCAGGAGACAGGGCGCGAACACCGGGGAGCTGTTTTTT.